This TCR beta chain was documented in a study of shared clonotypes between healthy human individuals. General study findings and limits: Larger estimated richness was generally recorded for naive subsets relative to memory subsets. Rarefaction curves obtained for sorted subsets showed sequencing incomplete despite large depth.

As for this clone: Antigen specificity is unknown.

The CDR3 length is 15 residues. The germline V gene encodes CDR1 MNHEY and CDR2 SMNVEV (reference sequence). J gave up 1 base and V 3 bases, and 4 bases lay outside the gene matches. Assay used: immunoSEQ multiplex PCR; TCRdb lists only in-frame clones, some missing. Among approximately 250,000 clones listed, approximately 65% were seen once. A CD45RA-negative memory subset and a CD45RA+ naive subset were separated from the CD4+ cells. V is TRBV27 and J is TRBJ2-3; 7 positions match TRBD2. The sequence derives from a young man in good health. Sequenced material: memory CD4+ T cells sorted from blood. As to subset: CD45RA-negative fraction. The CDR3 sequence is CASSLGGTRTDTQYF. The CDR3 bases are TGTGCCAGCAGTTTGGGAGGGACCCGCACAGATACGCAGTATTTT.